Listed below are T cell receptor beta chains from one sample, sequenced in a study of shared clonotypes between healthy human individuals. Here immunoSEQ multiplex PCR was the method, and the copy in TCRdb shows in-frame clones only, minus some. The repertoire includes some 630,000 clones, about two thirds of them detected once, and less than 2% sits in the top ten. The specimen sequenced was memory CD4+ T cells sorted from blood. The receptors come from a woman aged 30 to 39 in good health. CDR3s include the opening cysteine and the closing phenylalanine or tryptophan. A D gene is named only where the DNA matches it firmly. Clone size appears in some rows only: once, few, many, or a class for an expanded clone.

j_call | d_call | clone_size | cdr3_length | v_call | cdr3_nt | cdr3_aa
TRBJ2-3 | TRBD2 | NA | 14 | TRBV2 | TGTGCCAGCAGCCTAGCGGGAGGGCCAGATACGCAGTATTTT | CASSLAGGPDTQYF
TRBJ2-1 | NA | NA | 17 | TRBV5-1 | TGCGCCAGCCAACGAACCCCCGGGACAATCAAAGCGAATGAGCAGTTCTTC | CASQRTPGTIKANEQFF
TRBJ2-7 | NA | few | 16 | TRBV21-1 | TGTGCCAGCAGCAAAGTGGCGATGGTGGGCCCCTACGAGCAGTACTTC | CASSKVAMVGPYEQYF
TRBJ2-2 | TRBD2 | NA | 17 | TRBV18 | TGTGCCAGCTCACCATCTGAAGCGGGAGCGAACACCGGGGAGCTGTTTTTT | CASSPSEAGANTGELFF
TRBJ2-2 | NA | NA | 16 | TRBV6-6 | TGTGCCAGCAGTTACCCTGGGACGTTGGACACCGGGGAGCTGTTTTTT | CASSYPGTLDTGELFF
TRBJ1-2 | NA | NA | 11 | TRBV19 | TGTGCCTCGATGGAGAACTATGGCTACACCTTC | CASMENYGYTF
TRBJ2-2 | TRBD1 | NA | 13 | TRBV10-3 | TGTGCATCACAGGGGGCAAACACCGGGGAGCTGTTTTTT | CASQGANTGELFF
TRBJ2-2 | NA | NA | 15 | TRBV5-1 | TGCGCCAGCAGCTTGTCGGGGGAATACACCGGGGAGCTGTTTTTT | CASSLSGEYTGELFF
TRBJ2-7 | NA | NA | 14 | TRBV7-2 | TGTGCCAGCAGCTATCGACGTAACTCCTACGAGCAGTACTTC | CASSYRRNSYEQYF
TRBJ1-1 | NA | NA | 15 | TRBV29-1 | TGCAGCGTTGCTCCAGGGGCCAGGATGAACACTGAAGCTTTCTTT | CSVAPGARMNTEAFF
TRBJ2-7 | NA | NA | 15 | TRBV5-1 | TGCGCCAGCAGCTGGGAGACAGGAACTAAACTCGAGCAGTACTTC | CASSWETGTKLEQYF
TRBJ2-4 | NA | NA | 18 | TRBV5-6 | TGTGCCAGCAGCTTGACCTGGGACAACACAATAGCCAAAAACATTCAGTACTTC | CASSLTWDNTIAKNIQYF
TRBJ2-2 | NA | NA | 16 | TRBV6-4 | TGTGCCAGCATGGCTAGCGCCCACGCGAACACCGGGGAGCTGTTTTTT | CASMASAHANTGELFF
TRBJ1-4 | TRBD1 | NA | 15 | TRBV7-9 | TGTGCCAGCAGCCCCACCGGGACAGGGGACAAAAAACTGTTTTTT | CASSPTGTGDKKLFF
TRBJ2-2 | TRBD2 | NA | 18 | TRBV18 | TGTGCCAGCTCACCGCTACTAGCGGGAGAACTGAACACCGGGGAGCTGTTTTTT | CASSPLLAGELNTGELFF
TRBJ1-5 | NA | many | 16 | TRBV19 | TGTGCCAGTAGTAGCGGACGGATGCTAGCCAATCAGCCCCAGCATTTT | CASSSGRMLANQPQHF